Reported below is one T cell receptor (beta chain). The antigen remains undetermined. This specimen comes from a study of graft-versus-host responses after intestinal transplantation. On the study more broadly: Each recipient received anti-thymocyte globulin induction, then tacrolimus and steroids for approximately three years. Study-level findings and limits: After transplant, early declines in HvG clones were associated with peak levels of circulating GvH clones. GvH clones were identified in recipient marrow, with some first appearing in ileum or blood.

Clones were sequenced by immunoSEQ multiplex PCR, and TCRdb holds only the in-frame ones, with some missing. Seen here are approximately 89,000 clones, 90% to 95% observed once, and the top ten hold around 0.15%. This TCR derives from a human donor who received an intestinal transplant. Specimen: unstimulated CD4+ T cells sorted from spleen or lymph node cells, collected before intestinal transplant.

CDR3: CASSLGQGAGGYTF. CDR3 bases: TGCGCCAGCAGCTTGGGCCAGGGGGCTGGTGGCTACACCTTC. This chain connects TRBV5-1 to TRBJ1-2; 8 nucleotides agree with TRBD1. This CDR3 contains 14 residues. With 0 bases clipped from V and 7 bases from J, the junction kept 5 bases outside the gene matches. Germline V lookup: CDR1 SGHRS, CDR2 YFSETQ. The full variable domain, in which reference TRBV5-1 and TRBJ1-2 provide the parts outside the CDR3, is KAGVTQTPRYLIKTRGQQVTLSCSPISGHRSVSWYQQTPGQGLQFLFEYFSETQRNKGNFPGRFSGRQFSNSRSEMNVSTLELGDSALYLCASSLGQGAGGYTFGSGTRLTVV.